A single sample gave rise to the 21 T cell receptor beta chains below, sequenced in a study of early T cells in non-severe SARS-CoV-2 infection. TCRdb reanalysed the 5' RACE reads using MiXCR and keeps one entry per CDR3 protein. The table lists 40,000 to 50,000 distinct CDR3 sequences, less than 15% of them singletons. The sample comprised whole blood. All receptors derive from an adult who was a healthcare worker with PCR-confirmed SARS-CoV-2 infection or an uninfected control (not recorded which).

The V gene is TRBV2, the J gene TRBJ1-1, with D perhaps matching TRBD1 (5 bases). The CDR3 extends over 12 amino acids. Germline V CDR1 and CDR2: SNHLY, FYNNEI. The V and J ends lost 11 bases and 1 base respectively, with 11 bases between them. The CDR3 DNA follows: TGTGCCTCCCGGGGACCGAACACTGAAGCTTTCTTT. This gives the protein CASRGPNTEAFF.

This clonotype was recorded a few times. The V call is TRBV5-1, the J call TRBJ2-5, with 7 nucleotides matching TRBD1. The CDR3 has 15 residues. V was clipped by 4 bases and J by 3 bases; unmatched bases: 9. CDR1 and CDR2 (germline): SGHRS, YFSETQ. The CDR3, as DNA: TGCGCCAGCAGCCCATTACCCGGACAGGAAGAGACCCAGTACTTC. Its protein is CASSPLPGQEETQYF.

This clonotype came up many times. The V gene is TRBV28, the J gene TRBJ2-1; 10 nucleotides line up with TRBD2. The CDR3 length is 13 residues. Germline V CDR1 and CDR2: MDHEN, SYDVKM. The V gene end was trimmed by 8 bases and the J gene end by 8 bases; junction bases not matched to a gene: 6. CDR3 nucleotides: TGTGCCAGCGTCCTAGCGGGAGTGGATGAGCAGTTCTTC. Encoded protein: CASVLAGVDEQFF.

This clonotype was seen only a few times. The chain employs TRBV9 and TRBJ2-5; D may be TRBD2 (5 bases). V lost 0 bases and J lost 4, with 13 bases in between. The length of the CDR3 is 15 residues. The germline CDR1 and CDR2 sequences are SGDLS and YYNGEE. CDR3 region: CASSVVEGLRETQYF. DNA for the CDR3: TGTGCCAGCAGCGTAGTAGAGGGCTTGCGAGAGACCCAGTACTTC.

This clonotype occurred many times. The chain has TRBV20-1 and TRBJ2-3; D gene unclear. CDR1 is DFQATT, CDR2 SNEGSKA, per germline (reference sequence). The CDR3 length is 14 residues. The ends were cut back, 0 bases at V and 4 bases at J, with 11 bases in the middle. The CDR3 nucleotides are TGCAGTGCTAGAGACCCGAACGGTCCAGATACGCAGTATTTT. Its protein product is CSARDPNGPDTQYF.

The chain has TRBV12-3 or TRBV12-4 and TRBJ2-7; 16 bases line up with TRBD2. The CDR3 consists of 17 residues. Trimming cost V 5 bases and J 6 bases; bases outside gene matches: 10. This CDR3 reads CASSAGTSGRATCEQYF. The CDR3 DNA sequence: TGTGCCAGCAGTGCCGGGACTAGCGGGAGGGCCACCTGCGAGCAGTACTTC.

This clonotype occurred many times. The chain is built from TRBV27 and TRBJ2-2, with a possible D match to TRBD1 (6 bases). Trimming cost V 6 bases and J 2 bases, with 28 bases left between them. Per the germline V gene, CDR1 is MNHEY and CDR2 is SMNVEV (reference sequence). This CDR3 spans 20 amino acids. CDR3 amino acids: CASSQKKDTGPQINTGELFF. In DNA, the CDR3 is TGTGCCAGCAGCCAAAAAAAAGACACAGGGCCGCAAATTAACACCGGGGAGCTGTTTTTT.

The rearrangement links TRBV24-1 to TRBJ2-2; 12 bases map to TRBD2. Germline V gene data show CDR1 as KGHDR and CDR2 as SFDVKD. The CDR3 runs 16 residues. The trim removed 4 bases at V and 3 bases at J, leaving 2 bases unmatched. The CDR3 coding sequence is TGTGCCACCAGTGAACTAGCGGGAGGTTACACCGGGGAGCTGTTTTTT. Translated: CATSELAGGYTGELFF.

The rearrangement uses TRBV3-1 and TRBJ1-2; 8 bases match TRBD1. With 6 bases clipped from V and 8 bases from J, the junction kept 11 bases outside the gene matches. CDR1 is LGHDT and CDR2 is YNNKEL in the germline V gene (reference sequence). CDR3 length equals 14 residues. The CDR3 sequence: CASSRDRSTGGYTF. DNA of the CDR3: TGTGCCAGCAGTCGGGACAGGTCAACGGGAGGCTACACCTTC.

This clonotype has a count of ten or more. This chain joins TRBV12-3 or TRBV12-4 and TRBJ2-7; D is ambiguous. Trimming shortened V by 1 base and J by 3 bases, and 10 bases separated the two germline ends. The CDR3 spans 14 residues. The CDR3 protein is CASSLGGGDYEQYF. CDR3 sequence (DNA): TGTGCCAGCAGTTTAGGGGGTGGCGACTACGAGCAGTACTTC.

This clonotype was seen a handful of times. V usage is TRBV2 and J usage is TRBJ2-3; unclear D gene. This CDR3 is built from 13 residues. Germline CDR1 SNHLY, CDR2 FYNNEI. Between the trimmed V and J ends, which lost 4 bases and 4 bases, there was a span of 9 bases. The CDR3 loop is CASSVAFADTQYF. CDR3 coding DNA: TGTGCCAGCAGTGTTGCATTCGCAGATACGCAGTATTTT.

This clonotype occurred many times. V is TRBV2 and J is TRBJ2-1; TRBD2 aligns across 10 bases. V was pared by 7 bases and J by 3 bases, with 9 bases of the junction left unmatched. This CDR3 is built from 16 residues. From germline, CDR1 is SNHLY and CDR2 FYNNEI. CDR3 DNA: TGTGCCAGCATGGACGAGCGGGGGGGTGGCTACAATGAGCAGTTCTTC. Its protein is CASMDERGGGYNEQFF.

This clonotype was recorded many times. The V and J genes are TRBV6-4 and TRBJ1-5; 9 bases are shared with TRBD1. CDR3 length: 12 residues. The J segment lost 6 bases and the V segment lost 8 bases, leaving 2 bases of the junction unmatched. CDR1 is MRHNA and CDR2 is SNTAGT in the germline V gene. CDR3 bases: TGTGCCAGCGGGACAGGGAGTCAGCCCCAGCATTTT. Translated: CASGTGSQPQHF.

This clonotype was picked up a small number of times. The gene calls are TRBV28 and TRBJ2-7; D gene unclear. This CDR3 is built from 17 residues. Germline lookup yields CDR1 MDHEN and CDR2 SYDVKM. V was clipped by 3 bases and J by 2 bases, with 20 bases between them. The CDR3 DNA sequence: TGTGCCAGCAGTTTTCGAATGTACCAGACGAGAACCTACGAGCAGTACTTC. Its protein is CASSFRMYQTRTYEQYF.

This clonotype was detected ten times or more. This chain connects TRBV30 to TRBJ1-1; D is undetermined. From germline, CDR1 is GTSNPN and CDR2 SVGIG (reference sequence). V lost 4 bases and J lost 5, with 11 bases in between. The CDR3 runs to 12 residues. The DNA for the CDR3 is TGTGCCTGGAAGTTCCAGACAACTGAAGCTTTCTTT. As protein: CAWKFQTTEAFF.

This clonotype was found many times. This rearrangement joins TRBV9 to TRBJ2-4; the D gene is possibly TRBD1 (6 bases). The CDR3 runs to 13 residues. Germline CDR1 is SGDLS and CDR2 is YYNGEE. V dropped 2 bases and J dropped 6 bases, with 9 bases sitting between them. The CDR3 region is CASSVGDTNIQYF. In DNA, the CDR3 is TGTGCCAGCAGCGTCGGGGACACAAACATTCAGTACTTC.

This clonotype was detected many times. This CDR3 reads CASTDPGSYNEQFF. Here the CDR3 DNA reads TGTGCCAGCACGGACCCAGGCTCCTACAATGAGCAGTTCTTC. The chain combines TRBV2 with TRBJ2-1, with D unresolved. V lost 7 bases, J lost 0 bases, and 10 bases lay in between. CDR1 and CDR2 from the germline V gene are SNHLY and FYNNEI. This CDR3 region has 14 residues.

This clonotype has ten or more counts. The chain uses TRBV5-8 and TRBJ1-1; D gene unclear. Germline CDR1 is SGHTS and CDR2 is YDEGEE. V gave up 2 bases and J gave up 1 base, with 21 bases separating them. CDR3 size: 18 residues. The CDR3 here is CASSFRPVIGRTNTEAFF. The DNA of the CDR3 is TGTGCCAGCAGCTTCCGTCCGGTCATTGGCAGGACGAACACTGAAGCTTTCTTT.

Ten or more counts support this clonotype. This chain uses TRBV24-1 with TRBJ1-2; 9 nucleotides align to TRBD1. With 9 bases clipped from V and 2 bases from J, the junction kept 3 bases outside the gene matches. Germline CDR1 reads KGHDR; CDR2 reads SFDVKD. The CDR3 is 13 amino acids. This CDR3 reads CATRDRENYGYTF. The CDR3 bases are TGTGCCACCCGGGACAGGGAAAACTATGGCTACACCTTC.

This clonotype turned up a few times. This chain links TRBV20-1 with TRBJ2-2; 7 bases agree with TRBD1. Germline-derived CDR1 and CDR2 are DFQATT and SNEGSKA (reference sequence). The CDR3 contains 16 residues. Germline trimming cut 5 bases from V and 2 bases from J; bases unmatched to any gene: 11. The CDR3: CSARSPGTANTGELFF. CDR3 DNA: TGCAGTGCTCGATCCCCCGGGACAGCTAACACCGGGGAGCTGTTTTTT.

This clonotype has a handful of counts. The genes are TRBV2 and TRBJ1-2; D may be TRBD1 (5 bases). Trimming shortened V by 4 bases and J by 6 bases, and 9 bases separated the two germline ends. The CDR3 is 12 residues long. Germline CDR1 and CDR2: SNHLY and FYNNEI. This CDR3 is CASSAMGDGYTF. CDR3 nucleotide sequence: TGTGCCAGCAGTGCGATGGGGGATGGCTACACCTTC.